A single sample is the source of the 22 T cell receptor beta chains below, sequenced in a study of blood T cell repertoires in COVID-19. Measured with immunoSEQ multiplex PCR; TCRdb has only the in-frame clones, and not every one. The sample carries around 100,000 clones, about 80% recorded once. Specimen: peripheral blood. The receptors derive from a woman between 35 and 50 years old with acute or convalescent COVID-19.

This chain uses TRBV6-5 with TRBJ2-7, with 10 bases matching TRBD1. In germline, CDR1 is MNHEY, CDR2 SVGAGI. J lost 7 bases, V lost 6 bases, and 6 bases had no gene match. The CDR3 contains 13 residues. CDR3 nucleotide sequence: TGTGCCAGCAGAGGGACAGGGGTGGGGGAGCAGTACTTC. Translated, it gives CASRGTGVGEQYF.

The chain recombines TRBV24-1 with TRBJ2-7; 7 bases are shared with TRBD1. The CDR3 loop spans 13 amino acids. From germline, CDR1 is KGHDR and CDR2 SFDVKD. The ends lost 7 bases at V and 3 bases at J; junction bases unmatched: 5. CDR3 DNA sequence: TGTGCCACCAGGATTGGACAGGTCTACGAGCAGTACTTC. Amino acid sequence: CATRIGQVYEQYF.

The V call is TRBV6-2 or TRBV6-3, the J call TRBJ1-2; D gene uncertain. V was cut by 2 bases and J by 3 bases, with 10 bases left in between. There are 14 residues in the CDR3. The germline V gene encodes CDR1 MNHEY and CDR2 SVGEGT. CDR3 sequence reads: CASSYPGYYYGYTF. CDR3 DNA: TGTGCCAGCAGTTACCCCGGTTACTACTATGGCTACACCTTC.

V usage is TRBV7-9 and J usage is TRBJ2-7; 10 nucleotides line up with TRBD2. This CDR3 has 16 residues. Germline V gives CDR1 SEHNR, CDR2 FQNEAQ (reference sequence). The V segment lost 6 bases and the J segment 4 bases; nucleotides outside the gene matches: 12. CDR3 loop: CASSFRATSGVYEQYF. In DNA, the CDR3 is TGTGCCAGCAGTTTTAGGGCTACTAGCGGGGTATACGAGCAGTACTTC.

The genes are TRBV24-1 and TRBJ2-1; D not resolved. The CDR3 extends over 13 amino acids. The germline gives CDR1 KGHDR, CDR2 SFDVKD. The V end lost 3 bases, the J end lost 8 bases, and 10 bases lay between the germline ends. DNA for the CDR3: TGTGCCACCAGTGATGGTCAGATGGATGAGCAGTTCTTC. This encodes CATSDGQMDEQFF.

This rearrangement joins TRBV7-2 to TRBJ2-7; D is ambiguous. V shed 5 bases and J shed 0 bases, with 17 bases lying between them. CDR3 length: 16 amino acids. Germline CDR1 and CDR2: SGHTA and FQGNSA. The CDR3 bases are TGTGCCAGCAGCAGCGCCGACTCCTCGAGCTCCTACGAGCAGTACTTC. Amino acids: CASSSADSSSSYEQYF.

The V gene is TRBV5-1, the J gene TRBJ2-1; a weak D match, TRBD2 (7 bases). The CDR3 is 13 residues long. Looked up from germline, CDR1 is SGHRS and CDR2 is YFSETQ. V lost 2 bases and J lost 8, with 11 bases in between. As DNA, the CDR3 is TGCGCCAGCAGCTTCCAGGGGAGGGATGAGCAGTTCTTC. Translated, it gives CASSFQGRDEQFF. Filled out from reference TRBV5-1 and TRBJ2-1, the complete variable domain reads KAGVTQTPRYLIKTRGQQVTLSCSPISGHRSVSWYQQTPGQGLQFLFEYFSETQRNKGNFPGRFSGRQFSNSRSEMNVSTLELGDSALYLCASSFQGRDEQFFGPGTRLTVL.

The chain employs TRBV6-2 or TRBV6-3 and TRBJ1-6; D is perhaps TRBD1 (6 bases). The CDR3 is 16 residues long. V lost 6 bases, J lost 2 bases, and 14 bases lay in between. Germline CDR1 and CDR2: MNHEY and SVGEGT. As DNA, the CDR3 is TGTGCCAGCAGCAACCCCACAGGGACCTATAATTCACCCCTCCACTTT. It translates to CASSNPTGTYNSPLHF.

This chain connects TRBV27 to TRBJ1-3; no clear D gene. Trimming stripped 5 bases from V and 0 bases from J, with 8 bases between. The CDR3 is 14 amino acids. CDR1 is MNHEY, CDR2 SMNVEV, per germline (reference sequence). In nucleotides, the CDR3 is TGTGCCAGCAGTACCCTAAGCTCTGGAAACACCATATATTTT. Protein sequence: CASSTLSSGNTIYF.

This chain uses TRBV4-2 with TRBJ2-7, with TRBD2 identical over 8 bases. After removal of 0 bases from V and 2 bases from J, the junction contained 9 bases not matched to a gene. This CDR3 contains 17 residues. Germline V gives CDR1 LGHNA, CDR2 YNFKEQ. CDR3 in amino acids: CASSQDGSTGGAYEQYF. DNA for the CDR3: TGTGCCAGCAGCCAAGATGGCTCGACCGGGGGGGCCTACGAGCAGTACTTC.

The rearrangement links TRBV5-1 to TRBJ2-7; D is perhaps TRBD1 (6 bases). The germline V gene encodes CDR1 SGHRS and CDR2 YFSETQ. This CDR3 contains 15 residues. Between the trimmed V and J ends, which lost 0 bases and 5 bases, there was a span of 15 bases. CDR3: CASSLAHRARDEQYF. The CDR3 DNA sequence: TGCGCCAGCAGCTTGGCCCACAGGGCCCGGGACGAGCAGTACTTC.

CDR3 region: CATRLILDGYTF. The DNA for the CDR3 is TGTGCCACCCGACTGATTCTGGATGGCTACACCTTC. The V gene is TRBV2, the J gene TRBJ1-2; D is ambiguous. Germline values: CDR1 SNHLY, CDR2 FYNNEI. V was pared by 10 bases and J by 6 bases, with 15 bases between. The CDR3 has 12 amino acids.

The CDR3 sequence: CASLIPGNTEAFF. The CDR3 DNA sequence: TGTGCCAGCCTAATTCCGGGGAACACTGAAGCTTTCTTT. V and J are TRBV2 and TRBJ1-1; D call uncertain. From germline, CDR1 is SNHLY and CDR2 FYNNEI. The V gene lost 8 bases and the J gene lost 1 base, with 11 bases spanning the gap. The CDR3 loop spans 13 amino acids.

This chain uses TRBV12-3 or TRBV12-4 with TRBJ1-3, with 9 bases matching TRBD1. Trimming at V came to 6 bases and at J to 8 bases, leaving 5 bases not matched to a gene. This CDR3 has 13 amino acids. CDR3 coding DNA: TGTGCCAGCAGGGGGACAGGGAGAGACACCATATATTTT. Protein: CASRGTGRDTIYF.

The V and J genes are TRBV7-9 and TRBJ2-5, with D perhaps matching TRBD2 (6 bases). Germline V lookup: CDR1 SEHNR, CDR2 FQNEAQ (reference sequence). Trimming took 1 base from V and 4 from J, leaving 13 bases between them. The CDR3 is 15 residues long. CDR3 sequence (DNA): TGTGCCAGCAGCTTAGGATATCGGGGAGGAGAGACCCAGTACTTC. Protein: CASSLGYRGGETQYF.

The rearrangement uses TRBV3-1 (or the pseudogene TRBV3-2) and TRBJ2-2; 8 positions agree with TRBD2. CDR3 size: 15 residues. V lost 4 bases and J lost 0; bases outside the gene matches: 1. Germline lookup yields CDR1 LGHDT and CDR2 YNNKEL (reference sequence). The CDR3: CASSLLAANTGELFF. Here the CDR3 DNA reads TGTGCCAGCAGCCTACTAGCGGCGAACACCGGGGAGCTGTTTTTT.

The V call is TRBV5-1, the J call TRBJ1-1, with D hard to call. The germline gives CDR1 SGHRS, CDR2 YFSETQ. The V and J ends lost 1 base and 1 base respectively, with 5 bases between them. This CDR3 has 13 residues. Here the CDR3 reads CASSLIKNTEAFF. The CDR3 DNA reads as TGCGCCAGCAGCTTGATTAAGAACACTGAAGCTTTCTTT.

J is TRBJ2-2 and V is TRBV7-9, with 8 nucleotides matching TRBD1. Germline values: CDR1 SEHNR, CDR2 FQNEAQ (reference sequence). The V segment lost 5 bases and the J segment 1 base; nucleotides outside the gene matches: 3. The CDR3 sequence is 15 residues long. For the CDR3, the DNA is TGTGCCAGCAGCCAAGGGACAGGGAACACCGGGGAGCTGTTTTTT. This gives the protein CASSQGTGNTGELFF.

This sequence joins TRBV11-2 and TRBJ2-5; the D gene is possibly TRBD2 (6 bases). The CDR3 has 14 amino acids. V was pared by 3 bases and J by 5 bases, with 13 bases between. Germline CDR1 and CDR2: SGHAT and FQNNGV. CDR3 sequence reads: CASSFRGARETQYF. The CDR3 DNA reads TGTGCCAGCAGCTTTCGCGGGGCAAGGGAGACCCAGTACTTC.

The V gene is TRBV7-9, the J gene TRBJ1-6, with TRBD1 as a possible D gene (5 bases). V lost 2 bases and J lost 6, with 8 bases in between. CDR1 and CDR2 from the germline V gene are SEHNR and FQNEAQ (reference sequence). The CDR3 has 14 residues. The CDR3 region is CASSLQGFNSPLHF. The CDR3 nucleotides read TGTGCCAGCAGCTTACAGGGTTTTAATTCACCCCTCCACTTT.

The gene calls are TRBV6-2 or TRBV6-3 and TRBJ1-1, with TRBD1 matching 8 bases. V gave up 5 bases and J gave up 5 bases; unmatched junction bases: 10. The CDR3 sequence is 15 residues long. Germline-derived CDR1 and CDR2 are MNHEY and SVGEGT. The CDR3 is CASSRPGTGGTEAFF. Here the CDR3 DNA reads TGTGCCAGCAGTCGCCCCGGGACAGGTGGTACTGAAGCTTTCTTT.

Points on this clone: At one end, the junction sequence differs from germline, possibly due to a read error. V and J are TRBV6-5 and TRBJ2-7; 8 positions match TRBD2. The germline V gene has CDR1 MNHEY and CDR2 SVGAGI. This CDR3 is built from 13 residues. This CDR3 reads CASTLHPGPGGDF. DNA of the CDR3: TGTGCCAGCACTTTACACCCGGGGCCGGGGGGGGACTTC.